This T cell receptor (beta chain) comes out of a study of glioma-infiltrating T cells. In germline, CDR1 is SGHTA, CDR2 FQGTGA. Losses at the gene ends were 4 bases for V and 7 bases for J; bases not matched to a gene: 4. CDR3 length: 14 residues. The iRepertoire nested amplicon-rescue multiplex PCR amplified TCR alpha and beta CDR3s from RNA. For one-step reverse transcription and amplification, roughly 100-400 ng of tissue mRNA or PBMC total RNA was used. TCRdb redid the calling of the multiplex PCR reads with MiXCR, one entry per CDR3 protein. The sample has under 130,000 distinct CDR3 sequences; 25% to 30% are singletons.

The chain couples TRBV7-3 to TRBJ1-6; 7 nucleotides line up with TRBD1. Source material: glioma tissue, nonneoplastic brain tissue, or PBMCs (not recorded which). The clonotype originates from a human donor with low-grade glioma or glioblastoma, undergoing nonglioma brain surgery, or in good health (not recorded which). For the CDR3, the DNA is TGTGCCAGCAGCTCCGACAGGGTGAATTCACCCCTCCACTTT. It yields the protein CASSSDRVNSPLHF. The variable domain in full, with the rest retrieved from reference TRBV7-3 and TRBJ1-6, is GAGVSQTPSNKVTEKGKYVELRCDPISGHTALYWYRQSLGQGPEFLIYFQGTGAADDSGLPNDRFFAVRPEGSVSTLKIQRTERGDSAVYLCASSSDRVNSPLHFGNGTRLTVT.